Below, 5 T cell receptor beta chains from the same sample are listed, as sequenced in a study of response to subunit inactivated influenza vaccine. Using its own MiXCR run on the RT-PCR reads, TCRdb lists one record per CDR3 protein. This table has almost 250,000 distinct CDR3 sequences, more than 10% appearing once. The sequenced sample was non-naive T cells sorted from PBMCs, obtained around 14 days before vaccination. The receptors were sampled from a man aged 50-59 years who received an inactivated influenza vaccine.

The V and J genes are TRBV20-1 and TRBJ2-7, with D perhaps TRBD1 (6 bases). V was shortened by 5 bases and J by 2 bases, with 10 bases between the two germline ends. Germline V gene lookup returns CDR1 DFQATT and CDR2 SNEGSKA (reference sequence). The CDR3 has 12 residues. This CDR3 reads CSAGRDTYEQYF. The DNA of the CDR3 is TGCAGTGCTGGACGGGACACCTACGAGCAGTACTTC.

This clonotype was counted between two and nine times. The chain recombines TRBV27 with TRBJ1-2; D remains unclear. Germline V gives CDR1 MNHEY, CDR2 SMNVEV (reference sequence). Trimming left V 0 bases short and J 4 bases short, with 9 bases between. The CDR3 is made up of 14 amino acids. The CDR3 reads CASSLSPVSYGYTF. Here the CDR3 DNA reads TGTGCCAGCAGTTTATCTCCCGTAAGCTATGGCTACACCTTC.

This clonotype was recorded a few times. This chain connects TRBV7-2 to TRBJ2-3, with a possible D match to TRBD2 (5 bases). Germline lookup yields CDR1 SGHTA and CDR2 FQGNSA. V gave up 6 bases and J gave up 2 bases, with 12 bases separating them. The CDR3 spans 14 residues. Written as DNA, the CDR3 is TGTGCCAGCAGGGTTGACTACAACACAGATACGCAGTATTTT. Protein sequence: CASRVDYNTDTQYF.

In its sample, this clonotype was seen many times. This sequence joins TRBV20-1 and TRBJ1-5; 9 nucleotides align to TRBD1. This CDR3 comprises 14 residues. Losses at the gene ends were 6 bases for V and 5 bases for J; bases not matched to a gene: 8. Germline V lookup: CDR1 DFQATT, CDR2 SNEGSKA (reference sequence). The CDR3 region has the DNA TGCAGTGCCAAACAGGGGGCGGCGTATCAGCCCCAGCATTTT. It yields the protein CSAKQGAAYQPQHF.

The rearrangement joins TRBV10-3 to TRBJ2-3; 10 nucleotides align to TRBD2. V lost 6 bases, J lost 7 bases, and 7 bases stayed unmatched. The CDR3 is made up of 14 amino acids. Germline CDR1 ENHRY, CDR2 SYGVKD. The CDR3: CAIRLAGVQNTQYF. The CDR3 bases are TGTGCCATCAGGCTAGCGGGAGTCCAGAATACGCAGTATTTT.